This is a list of T cell receptor beta chains from one sample in a study of regulatory T cells in long-lasting Graves disease. TCRdb reprocessed the multiplex PCR reads with MiXCR, giving one entry per CDR3 protein. Of approximately 540,000 distinct CDR3 sequences in the sample, 9.5% to 15% were seen once. The sample also formed part of further work on T cells in Graves' hyperthyroidism and ophthalmopathy.

Sequenced here: peripheral blood mononuclear cells (PBMCs), sampled at new diagnosis, from a patient treated with antithyroid drugs. The source is a woman aged 25 to 45 with Graves disease. Both conserved end residues are part of each CDR3. Fields, in order: D gene, V gene, J gene, clone size, CDR3 DNA, CDR3 protein. The D gene is left open where the match is weak. The size field is filled for only some rows; it gives once, few, many or a size class.

>.|TRBV3-1|TRBJ1-1|few
TGTGCCAGCAGCCGACTGTCCGGGGACACTGAAGCTTTCTTT
CASSRLSGDTEAFF
>.|TRBV20-1|TRBJ1-6|many
TGCAGTGCTAGTCACCCACATCAGGGGAGGAATTCACCCCTCCACTTT
CSASHPHQGRNSPLHF
>.|TRBV6-1|TRBJ1-3|many
TGTGCCACACAAACCCACCCTGAACAGCAGACTGGAAACACCATATATTTT
CATQTHPEQQTGNTIYF
>.|TRBV9|TRBJ1-1|few
TGTGCCAGCAGCGTAGAGGGGGGCGGGAACACTGAAGCTTTCTTT
CASSVEGGGNTEAFF
>.|TRBV5-1|TRBJ2-1|few
TGCGCCAGCAGCTGGTTAAGCGGGCGAACGAACAATGAGCAGTTCTTC
CASSWLSGRTNNEQFF
>.|TRBV28|TRBJ1-5|many
TGTGCCAGCAGTTCATTCCCCGATAAATCTAATCAGCCCCAGCATTTT
CASSSFPDKSNQPQHF
>.|TRBV30|TRBJ1-6|many
TGTGCCTGGAGGGCTAGGGGAGACAATTCACCCCTCCACTTT
CAWRARGDNSPLHF
>.|TRBV5-6|TRBJ1-2|few
TGTGCCAGCACCCCGCGCGTTGTTTTAGGCTACACCTTC
CASTPRVVLGYTF
>TRBD1|TRBV19|TRBJ2-3|many
TGTGCCAGTAGTCTGGACAGGGCAACAGATACGCAGTATTTT
CASSLDRATDTQYF
>.|TRBV3-1|TRBJ2-2|many
TGTGCCAGCAGCCAAGCAAACACCGGGGAGCTGTTTTTT
CASSQANTGELFF
>.|TRBV6-2/TRBV6-3|TRBJ2-3|few
TGTGCCAGCACAGCAGGGAAGAGCACAGATACGCAGTATTTT
CASTAGKSTDTQYF
>.|TRBV5-1|TRBJ1-2|few
TGCGCCAGCAGCTGGGATGTGGTTGACTATGGCTACACCTTC
CASSWDVVDYGYTF
>TRBD1|TRBV4-3|TRBJ2-7|few
TGCGCCAGCAGCCAAGTTACAGGGGCCTACGAGCAGTACTTC
CASSQVTGAYEQYF
>TRBD1|TRBV15|TRBJ1-1|.
TGTGCCACCAGCAGAAGTCTTATCCGGGACAGGGGGAACACTGAAGCTTTCTTT
CATSRSLIRDRGNTEAFF
>.|TRBV19|TRBJ2-1|many
TGTGCCAGTAGTATACGTATTGGTTCTCTTCTCCCCTACAATGAGCAGTTCTTC
CASSIRIGSLLPYNEQFF
>TRBD2|TRBV7-8|TRBJ2-2|many
TGTGCCAGCAGCTTGTTGGTGGTGGGACTACTGACCGGGGAGCTGTTTTTT
CASSLLVVGLLTGELFF
>.|TRBV20-1|TRBJ1-2|many
TGCAGTGCCATCGACACGTCGGGCTATGGCTACACCTTC
CSAIDTSGYGYTF
>.|TRBV19|TRBJ2-1|many
TGTGCCAGTAGTAAGTTGACAGGATGGGGGTACAATGAGCAGTTCTTC
CASSKLTGWGYNEQFF
>.|TRBV11-3|TRBJ2-6|many
TGTGCCAGCAGCCCTGGACAGCCTAGTATCTGGGCCAACGTCCTGACTTTC
CASSPGQPSIWANVLTF
>TRBD1|TRBV18|TRBJ1-1|many
TGTGCCAGCTCACCACTCCCGCCGACAGGGGAGGTGACTGAAGCTTTCTTT
CASSPLPPTGEVTEAFF
>TRBD2|TRBV11-2|TRBJ2-3|few
TGTGCCAGCAGCTTAACGATTAGCGGGAGACGAGGCACAGATACGCAGTATTTT
CASSLTISGRRGTDTQYF
>TRBD2|TRBV5-1|TRBJ2-7|few
TGCGCCAGCAGCTTTACTAGCGGGAGGTCCTACGAGCAGTACTTC
CASSFTSGRSYEQYF
>.|TRBV11-1|TRBJ1-1|many
TGTGCCAGCAGCTTAGGGGCCGCTTCTGAAGCTTTCTTT
CASSLGAASEAFF
>TRBD1|TRBV20-1|TRBJ2-1|.
TGCAGTGCTAGAAGACAGGGGGCATACAATGAGCAGTTCTTC
CSARRQGAYNEQFF
>.|TRBV12-3/TRBV12-4|TRBJ2-2|many
TGTGCCAGCATCGTACAGCCGCTAGCAAGCACCGGGGAGCTGTTTTTT
CASIVQPLASTGELFF
>.|TRBV28|TRBJ1-1|many
TGTGCCAGCAAAAAGATTACTAAAGCTTTCTTT
CASKKITKAFF
>.|TRBV7-2|TRBJ2-3|many
TGTGCCAGCAGCTTAGTAGTGGGGACAGATACGCAGTATTTT
CASSLVVGTDTQYF
>TRBD1|TRBV6-2/TRBV6-3|TRBJ1-6|many
TGTGCCAGCAGACCGGACAGGGAGTATAATTCACCCCTCCACTTT
CASRPDREYNSPLHF
>TRBD1|TRBV19|TRBJ1-5|few
TGTGCCAGTAGTATCAAGGGACAGGCTTATCAGCCCCAGCATTTT
CASSIKGQAYQPQHF
>.|TRBV11-2|TRBJ1-4|many
TGTGCCAGCGCGATAGAGTTATATAATGAAAAACTGTTTTTT
CASAIELYNEKLFF
>.|TRBV10-2|TRBJ1-1|many
TGCGCCAGCAATAACCCGGGACCTGAAGCTTTCTTT
CASNNPGPEAFF
>.|TRBV6-2/TRBV6-3|TRBJ2-1|few
TGTGCCAGCAGTTACCAGCCCGGCTACAATGAGCAGTTCTTC
CASSYQPGYNEQFF
>TRBD2|TRBV6-2/TRBV6-3|TRBJ2-3|many
TGTGCCAGCAGTGTCCGACTAGCGGGGAGCACAGATACGCAGTATTTT
CASSVRLAGSTDTQYF
>.|TRBV6-1|TRBJ1-2|few
TGTGCCACCAGACCGGGTGGGGGCCAGGCTGGCTATGGCTACACCTTC
CATRPGGGQAGYGYTF
>.|TRBV20-1|TRBJ2-1|.
TGCAGTGCTACTTTAGGGGGAGGTTCAAATGGGCAGTTCTTC
CSATLGGGSNGQFF
>.|TRBV11-2|TRBJ1-6|.
TGTGCCAGCAGCCAGATAACACAGCCAGCTGATGAACCCCTCCACTTT
CASSQITQPADEPLHF
>.|TRBV3-1|TRBJ2-3|few
TGTGCCAGCAGCCAAAATACAATTTATGCAGCCACAGATACGCAGTATTTT
CASSQNTIYAATDTQYF
>.|TRBV27|TRBJ2-7|few
TGTGCCAGCAGTTTATCGCCAGGGCTGGCCGCGCACTTC
CASSLSPGLAAHF
>.|TRBV3-1|TRBJ2-7|.
TGTGCCAGCAGCCAAGCGGGAGATGTCTACGAGCAGTACTTC
CASSQAGDVYEQYF
>TRBD2|TRBV6-2/TRBV6-3|TRBJ2-1|few
TGTGCCAGCAGTTACTCTAATCTAGCGGGGAGCTACAATGAGCAGTTCTTC
CASSYSNLAGSYNEQFF
>.|TRBV2|TRBJ2-7|many
TGTGCCAGCAGTGTCCCGACAACCTCGGTACACGAGCAGTACTTC
CASSVPTTSVHEQYF
>.|TRBV7-3|TRBJ2-2|many
TGTGCCAGCAGCTTGGGGCCCACCCCTACCGGGGAGCTGTTTTTT
CASSLGPTPTGELFF
>.|TRBV12-3/TRBV12-4|TRBJ1-1|many
TGTGCCAGCAGCTTAGCCTGGGACACTGAAGCTTTCTTT
CASSLAWDTEAFF
>.|TRBV19|TRBJ1-1|few
TGTGCCAGTAGTATAGATTCTTGGGGCACTGAAGCTTTCTTT
CASSIDSWGTEAFF
>.|TRBV7-2|TRBJ2-7|many
TGTGCCAGCAGTTCCCGCCTCGAGCAGTACTTC
CASSSRLEQYF
>TRBD1|TRBV18|TRBJ1-1|many
TGTGCCAGCTCACCACGACACAGGGGGAACACTGAAGCTTTCTTT
CASSPRHRGNTEAFF
>.|TRBV27|TRBJ2-7|many
TGTGCCAGCACCGAGAGGTGGGATAGGTCCTACGAGCAGTACTTC
CASTERWDRSYEQYF
>.|TRBV2|TRBJ2-2|few
TGTGCCAGCAGTTCTCGGACGCCGCTCACCGGGGAGCTGTTTTTT
CASSSRTPLTGELFF
>TRBD1|TRBV20-1|TRBJ2-3|many
TGCAGTGCTAGCGGAACAGGGGGTGATGGAGATACGCAGTATTTT
CSASGTGGDGDTQYF
>.|TRBV7-9|TRBJ2-1|many
TGTGCCAGCAGCTTAGATGGTTTGTCTGGCAGGGACACCTACAATGAGCAGTTCTTC
CASSLDGLSGRDTYNEQFF
>.|TRBV11-2|TRBJ1-3|many
TGTGCCAGCAGCTTAACCGGGGGCGCTGGAAACACCATATATTTT
CASSLTGGAGNTIYF
>.|TRBV27|TRBJ2-1|many
TGTGCCAGCAGTTTAGGAGTCGCCCCCTACAATGAGCAGTTCTTC
CASSLGVAPYNEQFF
>TRBD2|TRBV4-2|TRBJ2-1|few
TGTGCCAGCAGCCAAGAGGGGACTAGCGGGACCGATGAGCAGTTCTTC
CASSQEGTSGTDEQFF
>.|TRBV24-1|TRBJ2-2|many
TGTGCCACCAGTGACTCAGGGAGGACGTCGAACACCGGGGAGCTGTTTTTT
CATSDSGRTSNTGELFF
>.|TRBV24-1|TRBJ1-3|few
TGTGCCACCAGTGGGGGTGGAAACACCATATATTTT
CATSGGGNTIYF
>.|TRBV28|TRBJ2-1|many
TGTGCCAGCAGTTTATTGTTGCGTAAAGGCCTTGAGCAGTTCTTC
CASSLLLRKGLEQFF
>.|TRBV28|TRBJ1-1|many
TGTGCCAGCAGTTCCCCGGGACGGGTGAACACTGAAGCTTTCTTT
CASSSPGRVNTEAFF